This T cell receptor beta chain was captured in a study of CD8+ T cells in alopecia areata. The CDR3 sequence is 14 residues long. CDR1 MGHRA and CDR2 YSYEKL come from the germline V gene. V lost 5 bases, J lost 0 bases, and 7 bases lay in between. Once RNA had been extracted, it was reverse transcribed into cDNA to act as the sequencing template. Generated by immunoSEQ multiplex PCR, the TCRdb table keeps only in-frame clones and is missing some. Among more than 90,000 clones listed, 60% to 65% were seen once. This sample's treatment: oral pan-JAK inhibitor, 5-10 mg twice daily. This clonotype was sampled from a human donor with alopecia areata. The sample here was CD8+ T cells sorted from blood, taken at week 4, from a patient treated with tofacitinib. The V gene is TRBV4-1, the J gene TRBJ2-2; D is unclear. The CDR3 DNA sequence: TGCGCCAGCAGCACACAGACGAACACCGGGGAGCTGTTTTTT. Its protein is CASSTQTNTGELFF.